This TCR beta chain comes out of a study of blood T cell repertoires in COVID-19 (TCRdb year 2020). Background on the whole study: Samples from collaborators originated in the United States, Italy and Spain and spanned both the acute and convalescent phases of COVID-19. The prospective study material was composed of cDNA or gDNA derived from T cells, B-cell-depleted T cells, or PBMCs. The dataset comprised deeply sampled blood TCRbeta repertoires from subjects exposed to, actively infected with, or recovered from COVID-19. The repertoires were released in a freely available public database intended as a resource for research on the immune response to SARS-CoV-2. The samples were drawn from two sources: the first 160 participants of the ongoing ImmuneRACE study, and 1,254 subjects contributed by 6 global collaborators. Nearly every sample came with metadata listing a de-identified subject ID, COVID-19 status, age in years and sex. Where available, HLA class I and class II types were obtained from metadata supplied by the sample provider rather than from assay-based typing.

TCRbeta CDR3 regions were amplified from genomic DNA by means of the immunoSEQ Assay, a bias-controlled multiplex PCR. The authors' analysis ran thus. Within the assay, amplification of reference gene primers was used to estimate how many nucleated cells each sample contained. To quantify the absolute abundance of each unique TCRbeta CDR3 rearrangement, sequence reads were collapsed and filtered. For each sample, productive Simpson clonality was calculated by taking the square root of Simpson's diversity index across productive rearrangements. As stored in TCRdb, this immuneACCESS dataset retains in-frame rearrangements with V and J assigned. A fraction of the clones does not appear; measured against another copy, unresolved V genes explain less than half of the discrepancy, and the remainder lacks a known reason. V and J calls and clone size come straight from that table; D and trimming were deduced from the DNA. A total of some 30,000 clones appear in this sample, around 87% of them only once. Of the sample, 1.5% to 1.9% falls within the top ten clones.

Collaborating institutions collected whole blood in K2EDTA tubes following their own protocols. For TCRbeta analysis, collaborators shipped samples in one of three forms: frozen whole blood, isolated PBMCs, or DNA extracted from either of those sample types. The germline ends are 14 bases apart after V is trimmed by 1 base and J by 8 bases. CDR1 and CDR2 are read off the germline V gene as SGHTA and FQGNSA. Spanning cysteine to phenylalanine, the CDR3 consists of 14 amino acids. The sequence is cut down to CDR3 DNA, 42 bases in frame from base 1. Details on this clone: This receptor's antigen is unknown. The record has no base qualities; no much larger clone is one base away.

What the work shows at the level of the full study, not this receptor alone: The amount of clinical and demographic metadata varied by source and participant and was provided uncurated.

Sample: peripheral blood. The origin of this receptor is a man aged 55 to 70 with active COVID-19. The chain uses TRBV7-2 and TRBJ1-1; the D gene assignment is ambiguous. The CDR3 is CASSLVIRGGEAFF. The DNA sequence follows: TGTGCCAGCAGCTTAGTAATCAGAGGAGGGGAAGCTTTCTTT.